This TCR beta chain emerged from a study of blood T cells in healthy people across ages. Study-level results: Per million T cells, the diversity of TCR beta decreased roughly linearly as age advanced.

The length of the CDR3 is 21 residues. Germline V gives CDR1 MDHEN, CDR2 SYDVKM. V lost 3 bases, J lost 6 bases, and 23 bases stayed unmatched. The authors ran a second PCR of 7 to 11 cycles using a sample-barcoded 5' primer and a J-beta primer mix. Each of the cDNA molecules was tagged by a template-switch adaptor with 12 random nucleotides. TCRdb analysed the 5' RACE reads with MiXCR anew, one entry per CDR3 protein. Seen here are under 800,000 distinct CDR3 sequences, roughly 41% observed once, and the top ten hold about 20%. Isolated PBMCs totaled at least 6 million in each sample. In regard to this clonotype: Its antigen is not identified.

The V call is TRBV28, the J call TRBJ2-4; TRBD1 aligns across 10 bases. The clonotype was recovered from a woman aged 55-70 years in good health. The sequencing input was blood. The CDR3 DNA reads TGTGCCAGCAGTTTTAGTGACAGGGGGCTCGGAGTGGGAGCGCGCGGAAACATTCAGTACTTC. Translation gives CASSFSDRGLGVGARGNIQYF.